These T cell receptor beta chains were read from a single sample in a study of blood T cell repertoires in COVID-19. TCRdb's copy holds only in-frame clones and misses some; the assay was immunoSEQ multiplex PCR. The repertoire consists of 350,000 to 400,000 clones, with more than 70% occurring once and the leading ten covering around 1.9%. The sample taken for sequencing was PBMCs or T cells enriched from blood (not recorded which). All receptors come from a man in his forties or fifties in a cohort exposed to, infected with or recovered from COVID-19 (not recorded which). CDR3s include the opening cysteine and the closing phenylalanine or tryptophan. Clone size, where shown, is once, few, many, or a class for clones that have expanded.

clone size	J gene	V gene	CDR3 protein
.	TRBJ2-2	TRBV6-5	CASTAGSAGELFF
.	TRBJ2-1	TRBV5-1	CASKAGGGTYNEQFF
.	TRBJ1-1	TRBV6-5	CASHSLIGTNTEAFF
.	TRBJ2-1	TRBV21-1	CASSKGGGRHGVYNEQFF
.	TRBJ2-2	TRBV2	CASSVFAPRAGVGGELFF
.	TRBJ2-7	TRBV11-1	CASSRTSGRSYEQYF
.	TRBJ2-1	TRBV5-5	CASKTGGPVDEQFF
.	TRBJ2-1	TRBV7-6	CASSPGLAGINEQFF
.	TRBJ2-1	TRBV7-2	CASSGLAGGYRNEQFF
.	TRBJ2-3	TRBV28	CASSLGSGDTDTQYF
.	TRBJ1-1	TRBV29-1	CSVQRYRDTEAFF
.	TRBJ1-4	TRBV19	CASSAQQGAAGKLFF
once	TRBJ2-7	TRBV7-9	CASSLQGLLYEQYF
.	TRBJ1-5	TRBV19	CASSIGQGGQPQHF
once	TRBJ2-3	TRBV7-2	CASSLRASDTQYF
.	TRBJ2-7	TRBV28	CASSLGDRDYEQYF
.	TRBJ2-3	TRBV10-1	CASSESRDMSTDTQYF
.	TRBJ1-6	TRBV6-5	CASSFQGPLYNSPLHF
.	TRBJ1-1	TRBV27	CASRQGTANTEAFF
.	TRBJ1-1	TRBV27	CASSFFGGGDDTEAFF
.	TRBJ2-7	TRBV30	CAWSGAGQKEQYF
.	TRBJ2-7	TRBV20-1	CSASVGRYYEQYF
.	TRBJ2-5	TRBV5-1	CASSSPGGETQYF
.	TRBJ1-4	TRBV7-9	CASSLGQGLTEEEVVF
.	TRBJ2-7	TRBV27	CASAKGGQAAYEQYF
few	TRBJ2-1	TRBV5-1	CASSLKQGRSQFF
once	TRBJ2-7	TRBV9	CASSVRLAGGPGEQYF
.	TRBJ2-1	TRBV10-3	CAISDTGWDEQFF
.	TRBJ1-2	TRBV27	CASSFLTSQKRDYGYTF
.	TRBJ1-4	TRBV6-5	CASRNILDEKLFF
.	TRBJ2-7	TRBV27	CASSPALWTYEQYF
.	TRBJ2-1	TRBV7-9	CASSLPRGLALRGYNEQFF
.	TRBJ2-1	TRBV4-2	CASSQVYRTGVLDEQFF
.	TRBJ2-1	TRBV2	CASSDGVADEQFF
.	TRBJ1-2	TRBV25-1	CASSAADRGPGHGYTF
.	TRBJ1-2	TRBV9	CASSPRTGGSYGYTF
once	TRBJ1-3	TRBV18	CASSPDWSSGNTIYF
.	TRBJ2-1	TRBV10-2	CASSSIAGDEQFF
few	TRBJ2-1	TRBV6-5	CASSYTTGARNEQFF
once	TRBJ2-2	TRBV12-3/TRBV12-4	CARPRGRGGELFF
.	TRBJ1-5	TRBV6-4	CASSDPRTGLSNQPQHF
once	TRBJ2-7	TRBV5-1	CASRDRGYEQYF
.	TRBJ2-1	TRBV5-1	CASSLAGGVGEQFF
once	TRBJ2-3	TRBV5-1	CASSPRQGAGTDTQYF
.	TRBJ1-2	TRBV6-5	CASTRTGAYGYTF